This T cell receptor beta chain was documented in a study of T cell responses to AZD1222 COVID-19 vaccine. Study context: Second-dose recipients at about 4 or about 12 weeks were treated as one pooled group. General study results and limits: Close to half of spike-specific TCRs reportedly recognize unmutated variant regions. Seropositive status at baseline applied to only five to seven AZD1222 recipients. Donors were chiefly white British, with a greater number of females, and clonal diversity was perhaps underestimated.

CDR1 and CDR2 (germline): SGHNT, YENEEA. Trimming cost V 4 bases and J 6 bases, with 9 bases left between them. CDR3 length: 13 residues. Repertoires were generated with immunoSEQ multiplex PCR, while TCRdb's copy carries only in-frame clones and drops some. The data show over 45,000 clones, roughly 90% seen once. Concerning this clone itself: Antigen specificity is unknown.

This TCR derives from an adult in good health. V and J are TRBV11-3 and TRBJ2-2; D possibly uses TRBD1 or TRBD2 (5 bases each). This sample comprised peripheral blood, obtained on day 0 of AZD1222 vaccination. CDR3 sequence reads: CASSYRDPGELFF. The CDR3 nucleotides read TGTGCCAGCAGCTACCGGGACCCCGGGGAGCTGTTTTTT.